This TCR beta chain appears in the sequencing data of a study of blood T cell repertoires in COVID-19. Here immunoSEQ multiplex PCR was the method, and the copy in TCRdb shows in-frame clones only, minus some. The sample holds fewer than 70,000 clones, 88% seen once. The receptor was isolated from a human donor in a cohort sampled during active COVID-19. The sequencing input was peripheral blood.

CDR3 in amino acids: CASSQPTGANYGYTF. CDR3 bases: TGTGCCAGCAGTCAGCCGACAGGGGCTAACTATGGCTACACCTTC. This chain connects TRBV28 to TRBJ1-2; 8 nucleotides line up with TRBD1. Germline assignment: CDR1 MDHEN and CDR2 SYDVKM. CDR3 length: 15 amino acids. V shed 5 bases and J 0 bases; nucleotides not matched to a gene: 5.